This TCR beta chain was identified during a study of T-cell reconstitution after alpha-beta-depleted transplantation in children. Unique molecular identifiers featured in how the TCRbeta library was prepared. TCRdb ran MiXCR on the PCR reads and lists one entry per CDR3 protein. This sample has approximately 110,000 distinct CDR3 sequences, with more than 20% found just once. The trim removed 6 bases at V and 9 bases at J, leaving 11 bases unmatched. This CDR3 contains 14 residues. Germline V lookup: CDR1 DFQATT, CDR2 SNEGSKA (reference sequence). This clonotype was detected a few times. The clonotype comes from a male patient aged 2-15 years who had a stem cell transplant for chronic granulomatous disease, so the T cells may come from the graft donor. The chain uses TRBV20-1 and TRBJ2-7, with TRBD2 matching 13 bases. The material sequenced was PBMCs, mostly from graft donor cells, taken 180 days after TCRalphabeta/CD19-depleted stem cell transplant. This CDR3 reads CSAPGLAGLDGQYF. CDR3 in DNA: TGCAGTGCCCCGGGACTAGCGGGGCTGGACGGGCAGTACTTC.